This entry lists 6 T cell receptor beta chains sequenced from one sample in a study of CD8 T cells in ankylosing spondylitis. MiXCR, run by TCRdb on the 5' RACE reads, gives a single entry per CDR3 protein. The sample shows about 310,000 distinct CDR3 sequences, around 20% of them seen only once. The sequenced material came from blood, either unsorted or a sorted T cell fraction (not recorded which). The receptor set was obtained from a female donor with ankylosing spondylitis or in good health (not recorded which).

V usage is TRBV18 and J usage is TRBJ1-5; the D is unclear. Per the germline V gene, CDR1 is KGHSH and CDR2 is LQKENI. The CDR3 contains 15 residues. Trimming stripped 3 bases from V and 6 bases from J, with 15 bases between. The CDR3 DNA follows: TGTGCCAGCTCACCGGTTGGGCTAGCGGGTCAGCCCCAGCATTTT. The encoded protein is CASSPVGLAGQPQHF. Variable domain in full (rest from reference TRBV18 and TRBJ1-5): NAGVMQNPRHLVRRRGQEARLRCSPMKGHSHVYWYRQLPEEGLKFMVYLQKENIIDESGMPKERFSAEFPKEGPSILRIQQVVRGDSAAYFCASSPVGLAGQPQHFGDGTRLSIL.

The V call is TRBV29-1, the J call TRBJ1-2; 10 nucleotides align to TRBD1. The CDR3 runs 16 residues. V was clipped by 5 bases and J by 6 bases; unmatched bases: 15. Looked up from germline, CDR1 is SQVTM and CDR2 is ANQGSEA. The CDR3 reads CSVSPGQGLLLDGYTF. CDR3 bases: TGCAGCGTTTCGCCGGGACAGGGGCTTCTGCTGGATGGCTACACCTTC.

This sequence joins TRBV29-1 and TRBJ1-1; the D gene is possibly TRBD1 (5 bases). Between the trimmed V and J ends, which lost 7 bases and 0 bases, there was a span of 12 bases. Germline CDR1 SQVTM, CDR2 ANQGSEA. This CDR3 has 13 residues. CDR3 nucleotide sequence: TGCAGCGCCGGGGGTAGGGTGAACACTGAAGCTTTCTTT. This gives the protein CSAGGRVNTEAFF.

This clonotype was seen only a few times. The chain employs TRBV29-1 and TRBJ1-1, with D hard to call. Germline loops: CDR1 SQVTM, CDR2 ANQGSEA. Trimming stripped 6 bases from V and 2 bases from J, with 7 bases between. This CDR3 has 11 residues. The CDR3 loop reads CSVSLNTEAFF. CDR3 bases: TGCAGCGTATCGTTAAACACTGAAGCTTTCTTT.

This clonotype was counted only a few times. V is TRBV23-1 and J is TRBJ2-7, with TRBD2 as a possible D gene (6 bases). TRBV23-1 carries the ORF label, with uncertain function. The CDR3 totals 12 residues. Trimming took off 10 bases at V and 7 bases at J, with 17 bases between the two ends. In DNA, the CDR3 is TGCGCCACCCCGGGGGACTTAGGGGAGCAGTACTTC. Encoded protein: CATPGDLGEQYF.

CDR3 nucleotide sequence: TGCGCCAGCAGTGAAGATGGGCATCTAGGTTCTGAGCAGTACTTC. Its protein product is CASSEDGHLGSEQYF. The V and J genes are TRBV10-1 and TRBJ2-7; no clear D. Germline assignment: CDR1 WNHNN and CDR2 SYGVQD (reference sequence). The CDR3 contains 15 residues. With 3 bases removed from V and 7 bases from J, the gap between germline ends came to 19 bases.